Below are 31 T cell receptor beta chains sequenced from a single sample in a study of cytotoxic CD8 clonotypes in ibrutinib-treated CLL. Clones were read by immunoSEQ multiplex PCR, and TCRdb kept only the in-frame ones, dropping some. This table holds tens of thousands of clones, around 83% found once. Sequencing used PBMCs, obtained before ibrutinib treatment. All receptors come from a human donor with chronic lymphocytic leukemia.

The V call is TRBV27, the J call TRBJ2-3, with unresolved D. There are 13 residues in the CDR3. The V end lost 3 bases, the J end lost 2 bases, and 6 bases lay between the germline ends. CDR1 and CDR2 from the germline V gene are MNHEY and SMNVEV (reference sequence). CDR3 loop: CASSLGTTDTQYF. The CDR3 region has the DNA TGTGCCAGCAGTTTGGGAACCACAGATACGCAGTATTTT.

The chain couples TRBV19 to TRBJ1-1, with D perhaps matching TRBD1 (5 bases). The germline V gene has CDR1 LNHDA and CDR2 SQIVND (reference sequence). V was cut by 5 bases and J by 2 bases, with 12 bases left in between. The CDR3 sequence is 14 residues long. The CDR3 DNA reads TGTGCCAGTAGTCTTTGGGGGTATAACACTGAAGCTTTCTTT. Residues: CASSLWGYNTEAFF.

The chain carries TRBV25-1 and TRBJ2-7, with D possibly matching TRBD1 (6 bases). V lost 1 base and J lost 5, with 18 bases in between. Per the germline V gene, CDR1 is MGHDK and CDR2 is SYGVNS. The length of the CDR3 is 16 residues. CDR3 protein: CASSELAGQGLDEQYF. CDR3 bases: TGTGCCAGCAGTGAATTGGCTGGGCAGGGGTTGGACGAGCAGTACTTC.

The J gene is TRBJ1-1, the V gene TRBV9; D is possibly TRBD1 (5 bases). Germline CDR1 is SGDLS and CDR2 is YYNGEE. V dropped 3 bases and J dropped 9 bases, with 15 bases sitting between them. CDR3 size: 13 residues. CDR3 residues: CASSDPTKGKAFF. The CDR3 DNA follows: TGTGCCAGCAGCGACCCCACAAAGGGGAAAGCTTTCTTT.

The chain is built from TRBV10-3 and TRBJ1-2, with D possibly matching TRBD1 (5 bases). The CDR3 spans 16 residues. V dropped 2 bases and J dropped 0 bases, with 13 bases sitting between them. The germline gives CDR1 ENHRY, CDR2 SYGVKD. As DNA, the CDR3 is TGTGCCATCAGTGAGAGGTCCAGGGCCGCTAACTATGGCTACACCTTC. Amino acid sequence: CAISERSRAANYGYTF.

The CDR3 sequence: CASMGVTYNEQFF. CDR3 nucleotide sequence: TGTGCCAGTATGGGGGTAACCTACAATGAGCAGTTCTTC. J is TRBJ2-1 and V is TRBV19, with D possibly being TRBD1 or TRBD2 (5 bases each). V lost 7 bases, J lost 2 bases, and 9 bases lay in between. Germline V CDR1 and CDR2: LNHDA, SQIVND (reference sequence). The CDR3 contains 13 residues.

This clone was detected only a few times. The V and J genes are TRBV7-2 and TRBJ1-4, with D perhaps TRBD1 (5 bases). This CDR3 spans 14 amino acids. Germline CDR1 reads SGHTA; CDR2 reads FQGNSA. The V end was cut by 3 bases, the J end by 7 bases, with 12 bases between. The CDR3 nucleotides are TGTGCCAGCAGCTTGGCGAGGGGCACTGAAAAACTGTTTTTT. Translation gives CASSLARGTEKLFF. The whole variable domain, filled in from reference TRBV7-2 and TRBJ1-4, reads GAGVSQSPSNKVTEKGKDVELRCDPISGHTALYWYRQSLGQGLEFLIYFQGNSAPDKSGLPSDRFSAERTGGSVSTLTIQRTQQEDSAVYLCASSLARGTEKLFFGSGTQLSVL.

CDR3 in DNA: TGTGCCAGCAGTTCGTGGCAGGCACAAGAGACCCAGTACTTC. Its protein product is CASSSWQAQETQYF. The chain uses TRBV6-5 and TRBJ2-5, with D unresolved. Germline V gene lookup returns CDR1 MNHEY and CDR2 SVGAGI. With 4 bases removed from V and 2 bases from J, the gap between germline ends came to 11 bases. The CDR3 covers 14 residues.

The rearrangement joins TRBV19 to TRBJ2-7; D is perhaps TRBD1 (6 bases). The CDR3 consists of 15 residues. V was cut by 5 bases and J by 2 bases, with 16 bases left in between. The germline CDR1 and CDR2 sequences are LNHDA and SQIVND (reference sequence). The CDR3 DNA sequence: TGTGCCAGTAGTTCCTCGAAACAGGGTACCTACGAGCAGTACTTC. Amino acid sequence: CASSSSKQGTYEQYF.

Only a few counts were recorded for this clone. The genes are TRBV27 and TRBJ2-2; D is uncertain. Germline V gives CDR1 MNHEY, CDR2 SMNVEV (reference sequence). This CDR3 has 11 residues. V lost 6 bases to trimming and J lost 6 bases, with 5 bases between them. The CDR3 coding sequence is TGTGCCAGCAGCGAATCCGGGGAGCTGTTTTTT. Translation gives CASSESGELFF.

The chain couples TRBV10-1 to TRBJ2-1, with D perhaps matching TRBD2 (5 bases). The V end lost 8 bases, the J end lost 0 bases, and 14 bases lay between the germline ends. The CDR3 has 15 amino acids. Germline loops: CDR1 WNHNN, CDR2 SYGVQD (reference sequence). CDR3 DNA sequence: TGCGCCAGCGGCAGGACGGGGTTCTCCTACAATGAGCAGTTCTTC. Its translation is CASGRTGFSYNEQFF.

The chain couples TRBV9 to TRBJ2-2; D not certain. This CDR3 has 13 residues. Looked up from germline, CDR1 is SGDLS and CDR2 is YYNGEE. Deletions cut 2 bases from V and 4 bases from J, with 6 bases between. CDR3 region: CASSVLGTGELFF. Written as DNA, the CDR3 is TGTGCCAGCAGCGTTTTGGGCACCGGGGAGCTGTTTTTT.

The rearrangement joins TRBV6-1 to TRBJ1-2; 7 bases line up with TRBD1. Trimming took 7 bases from V and 0 from J; bases not matched to a gene: 8. Per germline, CDR1 MNHNS and CDR2 SASEGT. The CDR3 has 15 amino acids. CDR3 residues: CASTPDRWPNYGYTF. The CDR3 DNA reads TGTGCCAGCACCCCGGACAGGTGGCCTAACTATGGCTACACCTTC.

The CDR3 spells CASSGGYEPYEQYF. DNA for the CDR3: TGTGCCAGTAGTGGGGGTTACGAGCCCTACGAGCAGTACTTC. The chain is built from TRBV19 and TRBJ2-7; either TRBD1 or TRBD2 may supply D (5 bases each). Germline CDR1 LNHDA, CDR2 SQIVND (reference sequence). The CDR3 has 14 amino acids. Trimming took off 5 bases at V and 2 bases at J, with 13 bases between the two ends.

The chain is built from TRBV7-9 and TRBJ1-1; no firm D call. CDR1 and CDR2 (germline): SEHNR, FQNEAQ (reference sequence). This CDR3 is 11 amino acids long. The germline V and J ends were trimmed by 1 base and 7 bases, with 4 bases remaining between them. CDR3 coding DNA: TGTGCCAGCAGCTTAGACAGTGAAGCTTTCTTT. This translates into CASSLDSEAFF. The full variable domain, rest sourced from reference TRBV7-9 and TRBJ1-1, is DTGVSQNPRHKITKRGQNVTFRCDPISEHNRLYWYRQTLGQGPEFLTYFQNEAQLEKSRLLSDRFSAERPKGSFSTLEIQRTEQGDSAMYLCASSLDSEAFFGQGTRLTVV.

V usage is TRBV7-3 and J usage is TRBJ2-7, with 10 bases aligning to TRBD2. The trim removed 5 bases at V and 2 bases at J, leaving 6 bases unmatched. This CDR3 contains 15 residues. The V gene's germline CDR1 is SGHTA and CDR2 FQGTGA. The CDR3 DNA follows: TGTGCCAGCAGCCTTCGACTAGCGGGCCCCTACGAGCAGTACTTC. This codes for CASSLRLAGPYEQYF.

This chain uses TRBV29-1 with TRBJ2-7, with D perhaps matching TRBD2 (5 bases). V was shortened by 8 bases and J by 1 base, with 15 bases between the two germline ends. This CDR3 contains 13 residues. Germline lookup yields CDR1 SQVTM and CDR2 ANQGSEA. DNA for the CDR3: TGCAGCTTCCGGGATTTTACATCCTACGAGCAGTACTTC. Translated, it gives CSFRDFTSYEQYF.

This rearrangement joins TRBV30 to TRBJ1-3, with 9 bases aligning to TRBD1. The CDR3 sequence is 15 residues long. CDR1 is GTSNPN, CDR2 SVGIG, per germline (reference sequence). With 3 bases clipped from V and 7 bases from J, the junction kept 10 bases outside the gene matches. CDR3 region: CAWSYDRGIRNTIYF. The CDR3 nucleotides read TGTGCCTGGAGCTACGACAGGGGGATTCGGAACACCATATATTTT.

The CDR3 sequence: CASGLVLNTEAFF. The CDR3 bases are TGTGCCAGCGGTTTGGTACTGAACACTGAAGCTTTCTTT. The rearrangement joins TRBV9 to TRBJ1-1; D ambiguous. The V end was cut by 7 bases, the J end by 0 bases, with 10 bases between. The CDR3 consists of 13 residues. CDR1 is SGDLS and CDR2 is YYNGEE in the germline V gene.

CDR3 bases: TGTGCCAGCAGTAGCGGGACAGCGGTTACCTACGAGCAGTACTTC. Encoded protein: CASSSGTAVTYEQYF. The gene calls are TRBV27 and TRBJ2-7; D is tentatively TRBD1 or TRBD2 (7 bases each). Per germline, CDR1 MNHEY and CDR2 SMNVEV (reference sequence). Deletions cut 5 bases from V and 2 bases from J, with 16 bases between. The CDR3 is made up of 15 amino acids.

In this sample, this clone turned up once. The genes are TRBV5-1 and TRBJ2-2; no clear D. The germline V gene has CDR1 SGHRS and CDR2 YFSETQ. CDR3 size: 14 residues. Trimming removed 2 bases from V and 0 bases from J, with 5 bases in between. The CDR3 DNA follows: TGCGCCAGCAGCTTCACTGCGAACACCGGGGAGCTGTTTTTT. Protein: CASSFTANTGELFF.

This clone was seen only a few times. The V gene is TRBV19, the J gene TRBJ1-4; D may be TRBD1 (5 bases). CDR3 length equals 11 residues. CDR1 and CDR2 (germline): LNHDA, SQIVND (reference sequence). Trimming removed 7 bases from V and 9 bases from J, with 9 bases in between. Written as DNA, the CDR3 is TGTGCCAGTATCAGGGATCAAAAACTGTTTTTT. Its translation is CASIRDQKLFF.

The chain carries TRBV10-2 and TRBJ1-5; the D gene is possibly TRBD1 (6 bases). This CDR3 is 14 amino acids long. V dropped 8 bases and J dropped 1 base, with 12 bases sitting between them. Germline values: CDR1 WSHSY, CDR2 SAAADI. CDR3 sequence: CASGGAGSNQPQHF. The CDR3 nucleotides read TGCGCCAGCGGGGGGGCAGGGAGCAATCAGCCCCAGCATTTT.

V and J are TRBV5-1 and TRBJ1-1, with 7 bases aligning to TRBD1. The trim removed 0 bases at V and 1 base at J, leaving 9 bases unmatched. Germline V gives CDR1 SGHRS, CDR2 YFSETQ. The CDR3 totals 17 residues. This chain's CDR3 is CASSLAPMGQRNTEAFF. The CDR3 bases are TGCGCCAGCAGCTTGGCGCCAATGGGACAGAGGAACACTGAAGCTTTCTTT.

The CDR3 here is CASSLGGTGVLTQYF. The DNA for the CDR3 is TGTGCCAGCAGTCTCGGAGGGACAGGGGTTCTGACCCAGTACTTC. This chain links TRBV28 with TRBJ2-5, with TRBD1 identical over 10 bases. V lost 5 bases, J lost 7 bases, and 10 bases stayed unmatched. This CDR3 has 15 amino acids. Germline CDR1 reads MDHEN; CDR2 reads SYDVKM.

The chain uses TRBV2 and TRBJ2-1; 8 bases agree with TRBD1. The V gene end was trimmed by 7 bases and the J gene end by 9 bases; junction bases not matched to a gene: 14. CDR1 and CDR2 (germline): SNHLY, FYNNEI. This CDR3 spans 15 amino acids. The CDR3 bases are TGTGCCAGCACCGAGGACAGGGTGGTCGGAGCTGAGCAGTTCTTC. It translates to CASTEDRVVGAEQFF.

This chain connects TRBV5-1 to TRBJ2-7; the D gene is possibly TRBD1 (6 bases). Per the germline V gene, CDR1 is SGHRS and CDR2 is YFSETQ. The CDR3 contains 15 residues. Trimming pared 4 bases from V and 2 bases from J, leaving 16 bases between. The CDR3 DNA reads as TGCGCCAGCAGCCACGAAGGGACACAGACCTACGAGCAGTACTTC. It encodes CASSHEGTQTYEQYF. Based on the CDR3 plus reference TRBV5-1 and TRBJ2-7, the full variable domain is KAGVTQTPRYLIKTRGQQVTLSCSPISGHRSVSWYQQTPGQGLQFLFEYFSETQRNKGNFPGRFSGRQFSNSRSEMNVSTLELGDSALYLCASSHEGTQTYEQYFGPGTRLTVT.

The chain links TRBV28 to TRBJ1-4, with D perhaps matching TRBD1 (5 bases). CDR3 length: 19 amino acids. Between the trimmed V and J ends, which lost 2 bases and 2 bases, there was a span of 21 bases. The germline CDR1 and CDR2 sequences are MDHEN and SYDVKM. Written as DNA, the CDR3 is TGTGCCAGCAGTTTAGGCCCCGGGACGGACCCAGTGACTAATGAAAAACTGTTTTTT. Amino acid sequence: CASSLGPGTDPVTNEKLFF.

V gene TRBV4-3 combines with J gene TRBJ2-1; 15 bases agree with TRBD2. The germline gives CDR1 LGHNA, CDR2 YSLEER. After removal of 0 bases from V and 7 bases from J, the junction contained 1 base not matched to a gene. The CDR3 sequence is 16 residues long. CDR3 sequence (DNA): TGCGCCAGCAGCCAAGAGGGACTAGCGGGGGGTAATGAGCAGTTCTTC. This sequence encodes CASSQEGLAGGNEQFF.

The genes are TRBV23-1 and TRBJ1-5; 8 nucleotides line up with TRBD1. TRBV23-1 counts as an open reading frame of uncertain function. V shed 0 bases and J 3 bases; nucleotides not matched to a gene: 4. The CDR3 is 16 residues long. For the CDR3, the DNA is TGCGCCAGCAGTCAATCGGAGACAGGGGACAATCAGCCCCAGCATTTT. Its protein is CASSQSETGDNQPQHF.

This rearrangement joins TRBV27 to TRBJ2-1; the D gene could be TRBD1 or TRBD2 (5 bases each). CDR1 is MNHEY and CDR2 is SMNVEV in the germline V gene (reference sequence). This CDR3 has 13 amino acids. The V and J ends lost 7 bases and 4 bases respectively, with 11 bases between them. CDR3 amino acids: CASTPGRYNEQFF. DNA for the CDR3: TGTGCCAGCACCCCGGGGCGGTACAATGAGCAGTTCTTC.